This T cell receptor (beta chain) comes out of a study of blood T cell repertoires in COVID-19. Across the whole study: There were acute and convalescent COVID-19 samples, and they came from the United States, Italy and Spain. The analysed material was cDNA or gDNA that came from T cells, B-cell-depleted T cells, or PBMCs.

This clone has just one count. In the study's own analysis: Estimated nucleated cell counts came from reference gene primer amplification. The assay was immunoSEQ multiplex PCR, and TCRdb's table has in-frame clones only and misses some. From that table come the V and J calls and clone size; the DNA was used to work out D and trimming. The repertoire holds roughly 180,000 clones, with around 81% as singletons. CDR1 and CDR2 from the germline V gene are LNHDA and SQIVND (reference sequence). This CDR3 has 13 amino acids. V trimming: 9 bases; J trimming: 4 bases; junction bases outside the gene matches: 6.

The TCR sequence derives from a woman in her thirties or forties with COVID-19, enrolled during active disease. This chain joins TRBV19 and TRBJ1-5; 7 positions agree with TRBD1. The specimen sequenced was peripheral blood. The CDR3 DNA reads as TGTGCCAGCTATTCAGGGGGGAATCAGCCCCAGCATTTT. Translated, it gives CASYSGGNQPQHF.